This entry features one T cell receptor (beta chain) sequence. V was shortened by 4 bases and J by 9 bases, with 13 bases between the two germline ends. This CDR3 is built from 13 residues. Germline assignment: CDR1 SGHNT and CDR2 YENEEA. These data are taken from a study of T-cell reconstitution after alpha-beta-depleted transplantation in children. It was with unique molecular identifiers that the TCRbeta library was prepared. TCRdb itself ran the PCR reads through MiXCR, one entry per CDR3 protein. The sample has hundreds of thousands of distinct CDR3 sequences, roughly 13% seen once. The material was PBMCs, mostly from graft donor cells, obtained 360 days after TCRalphabeta/CD19-depleted stem cell transplant. This receptor was obtained from a male patient between 5 and 17 years old who had a stem cell transplant for acute myeloid leukemia, so the T cells may come from the graft donor. The V and J genes are TRBV11-3 and TRBJ2-1, with D perhaps TRBD2 (6 bases). DNA of the CDR3: TGTGCCAGCAGCTCCGGGGGATTTGGTGAGCAGTTCTTC. It specifies CASSSGGFGEQFF.